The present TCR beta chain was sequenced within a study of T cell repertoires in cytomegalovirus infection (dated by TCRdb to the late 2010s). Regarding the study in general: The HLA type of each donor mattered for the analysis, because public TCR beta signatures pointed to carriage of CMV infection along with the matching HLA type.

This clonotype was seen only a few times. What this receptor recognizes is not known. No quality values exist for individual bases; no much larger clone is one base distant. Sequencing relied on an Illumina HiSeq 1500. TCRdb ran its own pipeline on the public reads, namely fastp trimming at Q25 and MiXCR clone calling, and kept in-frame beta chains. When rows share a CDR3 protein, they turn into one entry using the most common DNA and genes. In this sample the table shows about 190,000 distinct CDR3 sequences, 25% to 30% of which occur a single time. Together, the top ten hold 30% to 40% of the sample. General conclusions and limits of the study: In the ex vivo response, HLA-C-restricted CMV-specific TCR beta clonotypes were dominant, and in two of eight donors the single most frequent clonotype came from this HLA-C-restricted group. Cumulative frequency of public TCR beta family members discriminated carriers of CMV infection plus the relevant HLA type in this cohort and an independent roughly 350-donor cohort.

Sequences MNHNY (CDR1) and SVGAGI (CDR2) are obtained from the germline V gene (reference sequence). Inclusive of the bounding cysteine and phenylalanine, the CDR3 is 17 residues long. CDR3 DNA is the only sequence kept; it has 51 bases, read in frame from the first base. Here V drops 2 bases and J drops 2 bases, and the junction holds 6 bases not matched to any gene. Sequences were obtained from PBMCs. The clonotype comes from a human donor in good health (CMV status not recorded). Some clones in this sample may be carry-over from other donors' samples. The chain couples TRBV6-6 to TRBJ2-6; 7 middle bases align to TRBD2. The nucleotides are TGTGCCAGCAGTTACCCCCCGGGGGGTGCTGGGGCCAACGTCCTGACTTTC. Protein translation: CASSYPPGGAGANVLTF.